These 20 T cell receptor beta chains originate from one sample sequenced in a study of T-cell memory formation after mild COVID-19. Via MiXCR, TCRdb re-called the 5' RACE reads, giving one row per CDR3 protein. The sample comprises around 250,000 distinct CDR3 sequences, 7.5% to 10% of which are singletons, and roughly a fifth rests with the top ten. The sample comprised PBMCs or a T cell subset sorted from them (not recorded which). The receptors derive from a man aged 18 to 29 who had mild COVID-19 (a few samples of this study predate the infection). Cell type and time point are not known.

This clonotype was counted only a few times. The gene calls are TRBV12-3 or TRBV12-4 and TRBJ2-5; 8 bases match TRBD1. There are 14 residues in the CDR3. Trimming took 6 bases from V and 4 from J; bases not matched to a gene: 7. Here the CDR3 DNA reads TGTGCCAGCAGAAGGACAGGGCGGAGAGAGACCCAGTACTTC. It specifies CASRRTGRRETQYF.

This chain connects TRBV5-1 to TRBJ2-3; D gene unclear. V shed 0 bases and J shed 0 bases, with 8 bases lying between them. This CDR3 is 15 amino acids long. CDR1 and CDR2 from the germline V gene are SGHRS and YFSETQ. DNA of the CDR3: TGCGCCAGCAGCTTGGAGCACCCTAGCACAGATACGCAGTATTTT. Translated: CASSLEHPSTDTQYF.

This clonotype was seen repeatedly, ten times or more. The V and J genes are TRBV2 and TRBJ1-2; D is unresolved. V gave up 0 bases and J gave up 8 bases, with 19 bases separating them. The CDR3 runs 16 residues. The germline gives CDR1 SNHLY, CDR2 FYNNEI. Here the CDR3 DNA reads TGTGCCAGCAGTGAAGCGCTTTCTTGGAGGGAGTGGGGCTACACCTTC. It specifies CASSEALSWREWGYTF.

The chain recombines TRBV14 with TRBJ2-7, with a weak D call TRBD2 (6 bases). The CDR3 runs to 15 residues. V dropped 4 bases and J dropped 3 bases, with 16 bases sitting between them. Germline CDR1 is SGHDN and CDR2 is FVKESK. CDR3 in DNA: TGTGCCAGCAGCCTAGGGACTGCCCCGGGCTACGAGCAGTACGTC. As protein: CASSLGTAPGYEQYV.

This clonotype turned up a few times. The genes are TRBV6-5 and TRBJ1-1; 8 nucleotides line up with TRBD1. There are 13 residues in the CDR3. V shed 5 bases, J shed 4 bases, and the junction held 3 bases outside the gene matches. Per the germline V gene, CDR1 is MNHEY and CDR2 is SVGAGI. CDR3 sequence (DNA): TGTGCCAGCAGTGACAGGGGAGTCACTGAAGCTTTCTTT. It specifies CASSDRGVTEAFF.

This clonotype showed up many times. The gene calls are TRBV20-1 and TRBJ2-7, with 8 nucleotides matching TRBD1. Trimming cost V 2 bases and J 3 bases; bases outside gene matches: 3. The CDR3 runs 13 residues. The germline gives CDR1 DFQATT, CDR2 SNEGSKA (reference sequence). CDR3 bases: TGCAGTGCTAGACATACAGGGGGCTACGAGCAGTACTTC. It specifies CSARHTGGYEQYF.

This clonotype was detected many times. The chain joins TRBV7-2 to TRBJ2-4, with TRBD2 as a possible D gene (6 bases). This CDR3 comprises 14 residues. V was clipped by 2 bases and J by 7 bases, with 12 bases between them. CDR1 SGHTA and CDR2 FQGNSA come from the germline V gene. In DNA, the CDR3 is TGTGCCAGCAGCTTATCAGCGGAGGGGAACATTCAGTACTTC. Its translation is CASSLSAEGNIQYF.

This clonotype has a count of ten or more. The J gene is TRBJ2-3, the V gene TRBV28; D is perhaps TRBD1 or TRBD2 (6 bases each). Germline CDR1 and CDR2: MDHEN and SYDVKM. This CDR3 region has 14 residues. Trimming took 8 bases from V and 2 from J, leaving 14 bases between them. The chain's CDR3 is CASGSRGPTDTQYF. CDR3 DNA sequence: TGTGCCAGCGGGTCCCGGGGGCCCACAGATACGCAGTATTTT.

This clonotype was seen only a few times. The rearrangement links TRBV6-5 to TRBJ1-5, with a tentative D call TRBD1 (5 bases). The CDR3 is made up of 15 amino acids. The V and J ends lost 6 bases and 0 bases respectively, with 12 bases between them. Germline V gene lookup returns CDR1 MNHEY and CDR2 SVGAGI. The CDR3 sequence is CASSRWGDSNQPQHF. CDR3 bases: TGTGCCAGCAGCCGATGGGGGGATAGCAATCAGCCCCAGCATTTT.

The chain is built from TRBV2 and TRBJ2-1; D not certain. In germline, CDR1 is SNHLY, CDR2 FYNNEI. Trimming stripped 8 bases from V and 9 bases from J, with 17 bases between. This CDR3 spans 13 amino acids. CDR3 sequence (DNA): TGTGCCAGCGGCGAGACTCCCTATGGTGAGCAGTTCTTC. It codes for CASGETPYGEQFF.

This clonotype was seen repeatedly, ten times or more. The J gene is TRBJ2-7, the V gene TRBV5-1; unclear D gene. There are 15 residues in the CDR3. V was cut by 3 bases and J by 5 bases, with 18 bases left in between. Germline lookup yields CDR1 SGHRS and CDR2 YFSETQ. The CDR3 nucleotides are TGCGCCAGCAGCTATGTATCCGGGCCTGGGAACGAGCAGTACGTC. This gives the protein CASSYVSGPGNEQYV.

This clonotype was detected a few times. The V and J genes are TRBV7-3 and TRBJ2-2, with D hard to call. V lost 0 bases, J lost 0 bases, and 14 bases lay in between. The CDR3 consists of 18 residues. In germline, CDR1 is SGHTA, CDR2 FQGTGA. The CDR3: CASSLTGSHYSNTGELFF. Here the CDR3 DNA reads TGTGCCAGCAGCTTAACGGGCAGCCACTATTCGAACACCGGGGAGCTGTTTTTT.

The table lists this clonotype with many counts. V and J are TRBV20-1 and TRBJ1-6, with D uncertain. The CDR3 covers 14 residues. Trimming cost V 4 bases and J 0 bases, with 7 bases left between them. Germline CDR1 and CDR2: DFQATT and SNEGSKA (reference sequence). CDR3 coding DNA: TGCAGTGCTATACAGAGCTCCTATAATTCACCCCTCCACTTT. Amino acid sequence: CSAIQSSYNSPLHF.

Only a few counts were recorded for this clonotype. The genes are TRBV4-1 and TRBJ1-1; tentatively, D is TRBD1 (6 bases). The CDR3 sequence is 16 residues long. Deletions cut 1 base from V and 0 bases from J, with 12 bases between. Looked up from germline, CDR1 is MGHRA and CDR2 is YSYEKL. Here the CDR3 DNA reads TGCGCCAGCAGCCAAGGTGGGAGGGGGATGAACACTGAAGCTTTCTTT. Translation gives CASSQGGRGMNTEAFF.

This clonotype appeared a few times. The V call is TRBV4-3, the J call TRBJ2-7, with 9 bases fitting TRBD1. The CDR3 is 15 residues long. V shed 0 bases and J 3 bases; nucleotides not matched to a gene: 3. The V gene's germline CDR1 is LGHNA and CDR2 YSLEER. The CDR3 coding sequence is TGCGCCAGCAGCCAAGATGGGACAGGGCTCTACGAGCAGTACTTC. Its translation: CASSQDGTGLYEQYF.

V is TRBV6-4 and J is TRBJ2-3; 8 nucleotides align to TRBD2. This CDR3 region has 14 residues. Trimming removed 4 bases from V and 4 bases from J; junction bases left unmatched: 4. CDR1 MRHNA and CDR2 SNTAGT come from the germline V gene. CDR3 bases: TGTGCCAGCAGTGCCCGGGAGGGCCCAGATACGCAGTATTTT. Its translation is CASSAREGPDTQYF.

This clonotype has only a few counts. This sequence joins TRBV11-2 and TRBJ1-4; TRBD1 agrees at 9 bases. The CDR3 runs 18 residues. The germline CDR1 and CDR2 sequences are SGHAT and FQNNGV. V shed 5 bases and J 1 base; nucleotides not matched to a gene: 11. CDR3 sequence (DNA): TGTGCCAGCAGCATGCTACAGGGGGCCAAAAGAACTAATGAAAAACTGTTTTTT. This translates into CASSMLQGAKRTNEKLFF.

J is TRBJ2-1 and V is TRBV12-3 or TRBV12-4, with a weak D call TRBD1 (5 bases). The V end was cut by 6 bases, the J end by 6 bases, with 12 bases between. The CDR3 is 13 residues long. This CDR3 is CASSPGQTNEQFF. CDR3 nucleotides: TGTGCCAGCAGCCCTGGACAAACCAATGAGCAGTTCTTC.

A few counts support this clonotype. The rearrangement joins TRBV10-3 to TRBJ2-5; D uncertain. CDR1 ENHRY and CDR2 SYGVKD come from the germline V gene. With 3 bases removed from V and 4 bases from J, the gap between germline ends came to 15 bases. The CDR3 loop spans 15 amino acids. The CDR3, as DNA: TGTGCCATCAGTGATTCAAAAAGAGAAAGAGAGACCCAGTACTTC. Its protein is CAISDSKRERETQYF.

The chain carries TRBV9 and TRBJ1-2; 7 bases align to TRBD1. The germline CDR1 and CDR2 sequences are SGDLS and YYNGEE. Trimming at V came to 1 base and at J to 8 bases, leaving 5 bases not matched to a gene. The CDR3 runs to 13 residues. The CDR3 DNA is TGTGCCAGCAGCGTAACAGGGGCAGGAGGCTACACCTTC. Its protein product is CASSVTGAGGYTF.